What follows describes a single T cell receptor (beta chain). Unique molecular identifiers were incorporated during preparation of the TCRbeta library. Each CDR3 protein is one row after TCRdb ran MiXCR on the PCR reads. The sample includes some 120,000 distinct CDR3 sequences, 8% to 10% of them seen just once. V shed 2 bases and J shed 9 bases, with 5 bases lying between them. The CDR3 is 10 residues long. CDR1 is SQVTM, CDR2 ANQGSEA, per germline. The entry originates in a study of T-cell reconstitution after alpha-beta-depleted transplantation in children. This TCR came from a girl under three years old who had a stem cell transplant for combined immunodeficiency, so the T cells may come from the graft donor. This sample comprised PBMCs, mostly from graft donor cells, obtained 180 days after TCRalphabeta/CD19-depleted stem cell transplant. The genes are TRBV29-1 and TRBJ2-1; D remains unclear. CDR3: CSVEPGEQFF. CDR3 nucleotides: TGCAGCGTTGAACCAGGTGAGCAGTTCTTC.